Each of the 5 T cell receptor beta chains below was sequenced from the same sample in a study of cytomegalovirus exposure and HLA in healthy donors. PCR used 60 Vbeta primers and 13 Jbeta primers. Assay: immunoSEQ multiplex PCR; the TCRdb copy retains only in-frame clones and omits some. The sample holds some 70,000 clones, 65% to 70% seen once. The source material was PBMCs. Receptor source: a male donor in good health and CMV-seropositive.

The chain carries TRBV7-8 and TRBJ2-2, with 9 bases identical to TRBD1. CDR1 is SGHVS and CDR2 is FQNEAQ in the germline V gene. The CDR3 consists of 16 residues. V shed 1 base and J 3 bases; nucleotides not matched to a gene: 3. Here the CDR3 reads CASSLGDRVDTGELFF. DNA of the CDR3: TGTGCCAGCAGCTTAGGGGACAGGGTTGACACCGGGGAGCTGTTTTTT.

The chain recombines TRBV5-6 with TRBJ1-5, with D possibly TRBD1 on 6 matching bases. The CDR3 extends over 14 amino acids. Germline assignment: CDR1 SGHDT and CDR2 YYEEEE. Deletions cut 2 bases from V and 6 bases from J, with 12 bases between. DNA of the CDR3: TGTGCCAGCAGCTTAAACAGGGTTGGTCAGCCCCAGCATTTT. Translated, it gives CASSLNRVGQPQHF.

The rearrangement uses TRBV5-1 and TRBJ2-5; D gene uncertain. Per germline, CDR1 SGHRS and CDR2 YFSETQ. The CDR3 consists of 15 residues. Trimming removed 0 bases at V and 5 bases at J, with 14 bases between. CDR3 protein: CASSLGIPSLETQYF. DNA for the CDR3: TGCGCCAGCAGCTTGGGTATACCCAGTCTGGAGACCCAGTACTTC.

The gene calls are TRBV10-3 and TRBJ2-1; TRBD2 might be the D (6 bases). Between the trimmed V and J ends, which lost 5 bases and 7 bases, there was a span of 9 bases. The germline gives CDR1 ENHRY, CDR2 SYGVKD. This CDR3 region has 12 residues. The CDR3 protein is CAISRELNEQFF. The CDR3 nucleotides read TGTGCCATCAGTCGGGAGTTAAATGAGCAGTTCTTC.

The chain carries TRBV15 and TRBJ1-2; no definite D call. There are 15 residues in the CDR3. V lost 3 bases and J lost 4, with 15 bases in between. Germline V lookup: CDR1 LNHNV, CDR2 YYDKDF (reference sequence). CDR3 sequence reads: CATSRPQDGLYGYTF. The CDR3, as DNA: TGTGCCACCAGCAGGCCGCAGGACGGACTCTATGGCTACACCTTC.